A selection of T cell receptor beta chains follows, all from one sample in a study of beta chain features in type 1 diabetes. This table comes from immunoSEQ multiplex PCR, and its TCRdb copy is limited to in-frame clones, with some not included. Among roughly 370,000 clones listed, approximately 14% were seen once. Sequenced: naive CD4+ T cells from blood. The origin of the receptors is a man aged 25 to 45 in good health. Both conserved end residues are part of each CDR3. A D gene is named only where the DNA matches it firmly. Only part of the rows carry a size: once, few, many, or a class if the clone is expanded.

j_call	clone_size	v_call	d_call	cdr3_aa	cdr3_nt
TRBJ1-6	few	TRBV5-6	TRBD1	CASSLAGQGPLGSPLHF	TGTGCCAGCAGCTTGGCTGGACAGGGGCCTCTGGGATCACCCCTCCACTTT
TRBJ2-1	-	TRBV15	TRBD2	CATSWRGGSYNEQFF	TGTGCCACCAGCTGGCGGGGGGGCTCCTACAATGAGCAGTTCTTC
TRBJ2-2	-	TRBV9	-	CASSLEIRGDSAGELFF	TGTGCCAGCAGCTTAGAAATCAGGGGAGACTCGGCCGGGGAGCTGTTTTTT
TRBJ2-7	-	TRBV19	TRBD1	CASSRIQGLMYEQYF	TGTGCCAGTAGCAGGATACAGGGGCTGATGTACGAGCAGTACTTC
TRBJ2-2	-	TRBV7-2	TRBD2	CASSVAGGGTGELFF	TGTGCCAGCAGCGTAGCGGGAGGTGGCACCGGGGAGCTGTTTTTT
TRBJ2-2	-	TRBV2	TRBD1	CASSGVPRGTGELFF	TGTGCCAGCAGTGGGGTCCCCAGGGGGACCGGGGAGCTGTTTTTT
TRBJ2-1	-	TRBV18	-	CASSPDSEQFF	TGTGCCAGCTCTCCGGACAGTGAGCAGTTCTTC
TRBJ2-3	-	TRBV25-1	TRBD2	CASSAGLARDTQYF	TGTGCCAGCAGTGCGGGACTAGCGAGAGATACGCAGTATTTT
TRBJ1-1	-	TRBV5-6	-	CASSLLQGATEAFF	TGTGCCAGCAGCTTGCTACAGGGCGCCACTGAAGCTTTCTTT
TRBJ1-2	few	TRBV29-1	-	CSVGGGYTF	TGCAGCGTTGGAGGTGGCTACACCTTC
TRBJ1-5	few	TRBV15	TRBD1	CATSEHSGGGQPQHF	TGTGCCACCAGCGAGCATTCAGGGGGCGGGCAGCCCCAGCATTTT
TRBJ2-1	few	TRBV7-9	TRBD1	CASSPGTGASYNEQFF	TGTGCCAGCAGCCCAGGGACAGGGGCCTCCTACAATGAGCAGTTCTTC
TRBJ2-5	few	TRBV11-2	-	CASSLDYRAETQYF	TGTGCCAGCAGCTTAGATTACAGGGCAGAGACCCAGTACTTC
TRBJ2-7	-	TRBV5-6	-	CASSLSSSYEQYF	TGTGCCAGCAGCTTGTCCAGCTCCTACGAGCAGTACTTC
TRBJ2-5	many	TRBV9	-	CASSVGTEETQYF	TGTGCCAGCAGCGTAGGGACAGAAGAGACCCAGTACTTC
TRBJ1-2	few	TRBV29-1	TRBD1	CSVGGTGSHGYTF	TGCAGCGTGGGTGGGACAGGGAGTCATGGCTACACCTTC
TRBJ1-1	few	TRBV5-6	-	CASRGRLGANTEAFF	TGTGCCAGCAGGGGCCGTCTGGGAGCGAACACTGAAGCTTTCTTT
TRBJ2-2	-	TRBV7-2	-	CASSPYSGELFF	TGTGCCAGCAGCCCCTATTCCGGGGAGCTGTTTTTT
TRBJ2-5	-	TRBV6-1	TRBD2	CASSEGLADFQETQYF	TGTGCCAGCAGTGAGGGACTAGCGGATTTCCAAGAGACCCAGTACTTC
TRBJ2-3	few	TRBV7-9	TRBD2	CASSPTSGVDTQYF	TGTGCCAGCAGCCCGACTAGCGGGGTAGATACGCAGTATTTT
TRBJ1-1	few	TRBV29-1	-	CSVCRGSGTEAFF	TGCAGCGTCTGTAGGGGGTCGGGCACTGAAGCTTTCTTT
TRBJ1-1	few	TRBV9	-	CASSVRPVGEAFF	TGTGCCAGCAGCGTCCGACCGGTCGGCGAGGCTTTCTTT
TRBJ2-6	few	TRBV30	-	CAWSETAGANVLTF	TGTGCCTGGTCCGAAACGGCTGGGGCCAACGTCCTGACTTTC